A selection of T cell receptor beta chains follows, all from one sample in a study of CD8 T cells in ankylosing spondylitis. Via MiXCR, TCRdb re-called the 5' RACE reads, giving one row per CDR3 protein. Among around 490,000 distinct CDR3 sequences, approximately 5% were seen once, and the ten largest hold roughly 3.3%. Sequencing input: blood, either unsorted or a sorted T cell fraction (not recorded which). All receptors come from a male donor with ankylosing spondylitis. CDR3s include the opening cysteine and the closing phenylalanine or tryptophan. The D gene is left open where the match is weak. Clone size is given for some rows only: seen once, a few or many times, or a class if the clone is expanded.

v_gene	j_gene	abundance	d_gene	CDR3aa	CDR3nt
TRBV4-3	TRBJ2-7	few	TRBD1	CASSQDQGQGDEQYF	TGCGCCAGCAGCCAAGATCAGGGACAGGGAGACGAGCAGTACTTC
TRBV12-3/TRBV12-4	TRBJ2-3	many	NA	CASTRRGSSTDTQYF	TGTGCCAGCACCCGACGGGGCTCCTCCACAGATACGCAGTATTTT
TRBV5-1	TRBJ2-1	few	NA	CASSLARVNSYNEQFF	TGCGCCAGCAGCTTGGCCAGGGTAAACTCCTACAATGAGCAGTTCTTC
TRBV7-2	TRBJ1-4	many	NA	CASSPSGGEKLFF	TGTGCCAGCAGCCCCTCTGGGGGAGAAAAACTGTTTTTT
TRBV7-2	TRBJ1-2	many	NA	CASSPPGRGRYGYTF	TGTGCCAGCAGCCCCCCGGGAAGGGGCCGGTATGGCTACACCTTC
TRBV6-5	TRBJ1-1	many	NA	CASIRWSFPLEVGNTEAFF	TGTGCCAGCATTAGATGGAGTTTCCCATTAGAGGTGGGGAACACTGAAGCTTTCTTT
TRBV7-2	TRBJ1-3	many	NA	CASSPYRISGNTIYF	TGTGCCAGCAGCCCTTATAGAATCTCTGGAAACACCATATATTTT
TRBV9	TRBJ1-6	many	TRBD1	CASGDSLDNSPLHF	TGTGCCAGCGGGGACAGTTTGGATAATTCACCCCTCCACTTT
TRBV7-2	TRBJ1-3	many	NA	CASSLEWGNTIYF	TGTGCCAGCAGCTTAGAATGGGGAAACACCATATATTTT
TRBV20-1	TRBJ2-7	many	NA	CSAAGGHSYEQYF	TGCAGTGCTGCTGGCGGACACTCCTACGAGCAGTACTTC
TRBV7-3	TRBJ1-3	many	NA	CASSSTKNGCWSGNTIYF	TGTGCCAGCAGCTCTACAAAGAATGGATGCTGGTCTGGAAACACCATATATTTT
TRBV15	TRBJ1-4	many	NA	CATSFEKPYPGTQNEKLFF	TGTGCCACCAGCTTCGAGAAACCTTACCCCGGGACACAGAATGAAAAACTGTTTTTT
TRBV7-2	TRBJ2-7	few	NA	CASSQGMRVYEQYF	TGTGCCAGCAGCCAGGGAATGCGGGTCTACGAGCAGTACTTC
TRBV11-2	TRBJ2-7	many	TRBD1	CASSPYRGEQYF	TGTGCCAGCAGCCCATACAGGGGCGAGCAGTACTTC
TRBV29-1	TRBJ2-7	many	NA	CSVEMHTSLRYF	TGCAGCGTTGAAATGCACACTTCATTGCGGTACTTC
TRBV12-5	TRBJ2-5	few	TRBD1	CASGPGDRGRQETQYF	TGTGCTAGTGGCCCGGGGGACAGGGGGAGGCAAGAGACCCAGTACTTC
TRBV7-2	TRBJ2-7	many	NA	CASSLQGISYEQYF	TGTGCCAGCAGCCTACAGGGTATATCGTACGAGCAGTACTTC
TRBV4-2	TRBJ1-2	many	NA	CASSQLQSNYGYTF	TGTGCCAGCAGCCAACTTCAGTCTAACTATGGCTACACCTTC
TRBV5-6	TRBJ2-2	many	TRBD2	CASSFFATSGVANTGELFF	TGTGCCAGCAGCTTTTTTGCGACTAGCGGGGTCGCGAACACCGGGGAGCTGTTTTTT
TRBV5-1	TRBJ2-3	many	NA	CASSLGIDTQYF	TGCGCCAGCAGCTTAGGGATCGATACGCAGTATTTT
TRBV27	TRBJ1-2	many	NA	CASSFLPDRWGYTF	TGTGCCAGCAGTTTTCTACCAGACAGGTGGGGCTACACCTTC
TRBV15	TRBJ2-6	many	NA	CATYNRQPFSGANVLTF	TGTGCCACTTACAATAGGCAACCGTTCTCTGGGGCCAACGTCCTGACTTTC
TRBV18	TRBJ2-5	many	NA	CASSLATLQETQYF	TGTGCCAGCTCACTGGCAACCCTCCAAGAGACCCAGTACTTC
TRBV24-1	TRBJ2-7	few	NA	CATSDQTGAPKF	TGTGCCACCAGTGATCAGACAGGAGCTCCTAAGTTC
TRBV20-1	TRBJ2-1	many	TRBD1	CSASGTGYSNEQFF	TGCAGTGCGTCCGGGACAGGGTATAGCAATGAGCAGTTCTTC
TRBV4-3	TRBJ2-7	many	TRBD1	CASSQLTGGEQYF	TGCGCCAGCAGCCAACTTACAGGGGGTGAGCAGTACTTC
TRBV29-1	TRBJ2-1	many	NA	CSVAKYNEQFF	TGCAGCGTTGCGAAGTACAATGAGCAGTTCTTC
TRBV6-1	TRBJ2-1	many	TRBD2	CASSEGGFPSNEQFF	TGTGCCAGCAGTGAGGGGGGGTTCCCCTCCAATGAGCAGTTCTTC
TRBV4-2	TRBJ1-2	many	NA	CASSQLTTGGYTF	TGTGCCAGCAGCCAACTCACAACGGGAGGCTACACCTTC
TRBV27	TRBJ1-5	many	NA	CASTRGQPQHF	TGTGCCAGCACACGGGGGCAGCCCCAGCATTTT
TRBV9	TRBJ2-1	many	NA	CASQGNNEQFF	TGTGCCAGCCAAGGAAACAATGAGCAGTTCTTC
TRBV20-1	TRBJ2-2	NA	NA	CSASRGSDTGELFF	TGCAGTGCTAGCAGGGGCTCGGACACCGGGGAGCTGTTTTTT
TRBV10-1	TRBJ2-6	few	NA	CASSPGAARRPLSGANVLTF	TGCGCCAGCAGCCCGGGGGCCGCCAGACGGCCGTTATCTGGGGCCAACGTCCTGACTTTC
TRBV7-2	TRBJ2-1	many	NA	CASSLAAGTFFNEQFF	TGTGCCAGCAGCTTAGCCGCAGGGACTTTCTTCAATGAGCAGTTCTTC
TRBV20-1	TRBJ1-1	many	TRBD1	CSAPGQTFMNTEAFF	TGCAGTGCCCCGGGACAGACCTTCATGAACACTGAAGCTTTCTTT
TRBV5-8	TRBJ1-3	many	NA	CASSRRANSGNTIYF	TGTGCCAGCAGCCGAAGAGCGAACTCTGGAAACACCATATATTTT
TRBV20-1	TRBJ2-1	many	TRBD2	CSARVSTSGYYNEQFF	TGCAGTGCTAGAGTTTCGACTAGCGGCTACTACAATGAGCAGTTCTTC
TRBV5-5	TRBJ2-7	NA	NA	CASSPRTSTYEQYF	TGTGCCAGCAGCCCACGGACATCTACCTACGAGCAGTACTTC
TRBV5-1	TRBJ1-1	many	NA	CASSFLGGMNTEAFF	TGCGCCAGCAGCTTTTTGGGGGGAATGAACACTGAAGCTTTCTTT
TRBV10-3	TRBJ2-3	many	TRBD2	CAISGAGPVDTQYF	TGTGCCATCAGTGGAGCGGGGCCCGTAGATACGCAGTATTTT
TRBV5-1	TRBJ2-1	NA	TRBD2	CASSAYSGSSYNEQFF	TGCGCCAGCAGCGCCTATAGCGGGAGCTCCTACAATGAGCAGTTCTTC
TRBV6-2/TRBV6-3	TRBJ2-7	NA	NA	CASSYELAYSYEQYF	TGTGCCAGCAGTTACGAGCTAGCGTACTCCTACGAGCAGTACTTC
TRBV30	TRBJ1-5	NA	NA	CAWSVEWSNQPQHF	TGTGCCTGGAGTGTAGAATGGAGCAATCAGCCCCAGCATTTT
TRBV7-2	TRBJ2-1	many	TRBD2	CASSESWGGNEQFF	TGTGCCAGCAGCGAATCATGGGGGGGCAATGAGCAGTTCTTC
TRBV28	TRBJ1-5	many	NA	CASNSKRRVGNQPQHF	TGTGCCAGCAATTCCAAGCGGAGGGTCGGCAATCAGCCCCAGCATTTT
TRBV4-2	TRBJ2-1	many	NA	CASSQDPAYSSYNEQFF	TGTGCCAGCAGCCAAGATCCAGCCTATAGCTCCTACAATGAGCAGTTCTTC
TRBV12-3/TRBV12-4	TRBJ2-5	NA	NA	CASSPSRGGDAWSETQYF	TGTGCCAGCAGTCCAAGCAGGGGCGGGGATGCATGGTCAGAGACCCAGTACTTC
TRBV7-9	TRBJ2-5	many	NA	CASTLARETQYF	TGTGCCAGCACCTTAGCGCGGGAGACCCAGTACTTC
TRBV28	TRBJ1-5	few	TRBD1	CASSSTGEQPQHF	TGTGCCAGCAGTTCGACAGGGGAACAGCCCCAGCATTTT
TRBV20-1	TRBJ1-5	many	NA	CSAGQGYTWEPQHF	TGCAGTGCTGGGCAGGGCTACACTTGGGAGCCCCAGCATTTT
TRBV28	TRBJ2-1	many	TRBD1	CASSPPGQGSYNEQFF	TGTGCCAGCAGTCCCCCGGGACAGGGTTCCTACAATGAGCAGTTCTTC
TRBV10-3	TRBJ1-5	many	TRBD1	CATRDRLDQPQHF	TGTGCCACCAGGGACAGGCTCGATCAGCCCCAGCATTTT
TRBV29-1	TRBJ2-1	many	TRBD2	CSVTSGFGDEQFF	TGCAGCGTCACTAGCGGCTTCGGGGATGAGCAGTTCTTC